This TCR beta chain was identified in a study of cytomegalovirus exposure and HLA in healthy donors. This clone was seen ten or more times. Profiling relied on immunoSEQ multiplex PCR, and the TCRdb table lists in-frame clones only, not all of them. The sample shows roughly 150,000 clones, roughly nine tenths of them seen only once. CDR3 length: 13 amino acids. Trimming cost V 5 bases and J 2 bases; bases outside gene matches: 2. Germline assignment: CDR1 SEHNR and CDR2 FQNEAQ (reference sequence). The specimen was PBMCs. The TCR was taken from a woman younger than 45 in good health and CMV-seronegative. This rearrangement joins TRBV7-9 to TRBJ1-2; TRBD1 matches at 7 bases. CDR3 sequence reads: CASSTGENYGYTF. The CDR3, as DNA: TGTGCCAGCAGCACAGGGGAAAACTATGGCTACACCTTC.